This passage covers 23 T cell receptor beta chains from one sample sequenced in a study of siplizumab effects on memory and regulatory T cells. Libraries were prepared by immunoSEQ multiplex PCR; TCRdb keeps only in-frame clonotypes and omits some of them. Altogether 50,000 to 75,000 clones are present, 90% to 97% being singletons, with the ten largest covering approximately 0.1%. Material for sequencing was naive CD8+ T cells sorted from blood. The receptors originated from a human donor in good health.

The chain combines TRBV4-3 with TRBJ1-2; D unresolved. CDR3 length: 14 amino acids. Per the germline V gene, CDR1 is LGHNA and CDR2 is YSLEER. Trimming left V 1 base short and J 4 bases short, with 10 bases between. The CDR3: CASSQVADGYGYTF. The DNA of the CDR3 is TGCGCCAGCAGCCAAGTTGCCGACGGCTATGGCTACACCTTC.

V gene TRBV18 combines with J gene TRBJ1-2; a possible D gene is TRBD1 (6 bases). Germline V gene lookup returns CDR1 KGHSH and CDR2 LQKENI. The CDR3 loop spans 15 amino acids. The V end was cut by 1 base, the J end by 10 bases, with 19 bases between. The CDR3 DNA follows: TGTGCCAGCTCACCACGCTCAGGGGCTCCCCTGGACTACACCTTC. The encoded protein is CASSPRSGAPLDYTF.

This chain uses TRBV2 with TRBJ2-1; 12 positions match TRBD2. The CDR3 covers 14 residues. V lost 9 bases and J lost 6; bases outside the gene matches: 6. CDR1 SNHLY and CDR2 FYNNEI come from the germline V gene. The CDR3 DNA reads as TGTGCCAGTCTAGCGGGGGGGCTTGCCAATGAGCAGTTCTTC. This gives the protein CASLAGGLANEQFF.

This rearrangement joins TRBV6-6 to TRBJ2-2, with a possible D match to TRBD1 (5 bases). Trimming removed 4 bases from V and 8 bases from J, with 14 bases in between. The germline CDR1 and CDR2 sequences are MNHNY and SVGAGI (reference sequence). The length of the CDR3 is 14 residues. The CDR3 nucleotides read TGTGCCAGCAGTTCCACAGGAGTTTCGGGGGAGCTGTTTTTT. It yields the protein CASSSTGVSGELFF.

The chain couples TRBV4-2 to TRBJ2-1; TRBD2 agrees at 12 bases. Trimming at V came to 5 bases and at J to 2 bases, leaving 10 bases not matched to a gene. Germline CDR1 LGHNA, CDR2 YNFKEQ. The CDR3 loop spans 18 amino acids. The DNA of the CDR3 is TGTGCCAGCAGCGGGTCGGCTAGCGGGGGGGCCACCTACAATGAGCAGTTCTTC. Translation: CASSGSASGGATYNEQFF.

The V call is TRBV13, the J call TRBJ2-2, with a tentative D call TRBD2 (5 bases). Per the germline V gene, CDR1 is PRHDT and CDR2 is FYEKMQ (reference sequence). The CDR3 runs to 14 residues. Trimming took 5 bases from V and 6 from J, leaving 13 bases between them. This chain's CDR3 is CASSPETSSGELFF. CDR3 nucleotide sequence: TGTGCCAGCAGCCCAGAAACTAGTTCCGGGGAGCTGTTTTTT.

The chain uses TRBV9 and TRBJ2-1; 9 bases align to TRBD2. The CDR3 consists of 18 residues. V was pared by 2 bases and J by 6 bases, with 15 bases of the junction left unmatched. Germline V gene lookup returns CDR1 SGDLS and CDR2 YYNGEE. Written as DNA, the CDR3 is TGTGCCAGCAGCGTCCACCCCGGTGTAGCGGGGGCCTTCAATGAGCAGTTCTTC. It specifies CASSVHPGVAGAFNEQFF.

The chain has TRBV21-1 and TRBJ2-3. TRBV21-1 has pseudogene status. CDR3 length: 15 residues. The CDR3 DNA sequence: TGTGCCAGCAGGTTAGGGAGGGGGCGCACAGATACGCAGTATTTT. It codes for CASRLGRGRTDTQYF.

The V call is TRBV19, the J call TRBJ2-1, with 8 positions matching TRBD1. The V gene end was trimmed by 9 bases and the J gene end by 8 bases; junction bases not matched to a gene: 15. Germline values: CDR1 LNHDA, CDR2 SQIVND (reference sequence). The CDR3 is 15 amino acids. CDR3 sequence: CASSSGTGVGDEQFF. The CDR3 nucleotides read TGTGCCAGCTCCTCGGGGACAGGTGTTGGGGATGAGCAGTTCTTC.

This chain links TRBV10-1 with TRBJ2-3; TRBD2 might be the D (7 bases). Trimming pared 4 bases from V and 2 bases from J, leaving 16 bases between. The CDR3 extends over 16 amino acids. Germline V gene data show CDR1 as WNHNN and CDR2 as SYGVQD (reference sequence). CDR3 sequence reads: CASSVGGAWDTDTQYF. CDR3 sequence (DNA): TGCGCCAGCAGTGTTGGGGGGGCCTGGGACACAGATACGCAGTATTTT.

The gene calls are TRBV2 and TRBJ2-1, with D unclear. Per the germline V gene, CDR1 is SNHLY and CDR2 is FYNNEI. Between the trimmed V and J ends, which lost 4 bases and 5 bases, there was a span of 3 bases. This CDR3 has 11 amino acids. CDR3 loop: CASSGDNEQFF. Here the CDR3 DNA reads TGTGCCAGCAGTGGAGACAATGAGCAGTTCTTC.

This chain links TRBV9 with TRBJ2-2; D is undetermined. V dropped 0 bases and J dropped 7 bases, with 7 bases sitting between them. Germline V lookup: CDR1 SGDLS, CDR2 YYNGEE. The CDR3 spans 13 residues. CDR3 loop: CASSVVLGGELFF. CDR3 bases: TGTGCCAGCAGCGTAGTCCTAGGCGGGGAGCTGTTTTTT.

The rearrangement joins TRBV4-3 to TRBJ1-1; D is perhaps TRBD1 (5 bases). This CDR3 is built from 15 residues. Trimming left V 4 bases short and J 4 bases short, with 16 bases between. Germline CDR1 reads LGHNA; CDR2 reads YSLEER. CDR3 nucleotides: TGCGCCAGCAGCCCATCCGGGACGGGGAGCACTGAAGCTTTCTTT. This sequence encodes CASSPSGTGSTEAFF.

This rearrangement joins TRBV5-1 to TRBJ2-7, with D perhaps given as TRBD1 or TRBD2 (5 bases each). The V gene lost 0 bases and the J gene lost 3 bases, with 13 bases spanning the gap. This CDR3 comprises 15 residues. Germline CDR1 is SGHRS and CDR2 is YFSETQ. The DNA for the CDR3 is TGCGCCAGCAGCTTGGCCCGGGGCGGTAGCTACGAGCAGTACTTC. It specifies CASSLARGGSYEQYF.

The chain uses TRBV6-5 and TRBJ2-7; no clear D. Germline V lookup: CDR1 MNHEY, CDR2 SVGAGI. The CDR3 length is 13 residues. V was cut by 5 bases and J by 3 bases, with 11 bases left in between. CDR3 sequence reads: CASSPVARYEQYF. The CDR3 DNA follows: TGTGCCAGCAGTCCCGTCGCGCGCTACGAGCAGTACTTC.

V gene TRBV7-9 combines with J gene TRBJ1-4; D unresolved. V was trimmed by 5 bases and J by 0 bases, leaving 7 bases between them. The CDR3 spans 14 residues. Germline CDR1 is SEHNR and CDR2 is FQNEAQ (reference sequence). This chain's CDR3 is CASSQYATNEKLFF. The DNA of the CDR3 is TGTGCCAGCAGCCAGTATGCAACTAATGAAAAACTGTTTTTT.

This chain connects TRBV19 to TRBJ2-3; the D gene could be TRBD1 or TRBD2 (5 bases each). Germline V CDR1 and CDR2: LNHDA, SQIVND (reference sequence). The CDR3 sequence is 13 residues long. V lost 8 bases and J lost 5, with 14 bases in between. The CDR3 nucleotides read TGTGCCAGTGGGGACCTAGGTCGAGATACGCAGTATTTT. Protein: CASGDLGRDTQYF.

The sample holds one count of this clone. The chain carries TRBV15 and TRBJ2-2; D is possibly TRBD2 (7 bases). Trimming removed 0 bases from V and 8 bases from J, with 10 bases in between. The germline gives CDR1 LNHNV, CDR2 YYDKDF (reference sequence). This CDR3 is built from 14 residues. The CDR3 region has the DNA TGTGCCACCAGCAGAGATCGGGGGGCTGGGGAGCTGTTTTTT. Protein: CATSRDRGAGELFF.

The CDR3 spells CATSREEGLSAEAFF. The DNA of the CDR3 is TGTGCCACCAGCAGAGAGGAGGGGCTTAGTGCTGAAGCTTTCTTT. The genes are TRBV15 and TRBJ1-1; D is perhaps TRBD1 (5 bases). The germline V and J ends were trimmed by 0 bases and 6 bases, with 14 bases remaining between them. The CDR3 sequence is 15 residues long. Germline lookup yields CDR1 LNHNV and CDR2 YYDKDF (reference sequence).

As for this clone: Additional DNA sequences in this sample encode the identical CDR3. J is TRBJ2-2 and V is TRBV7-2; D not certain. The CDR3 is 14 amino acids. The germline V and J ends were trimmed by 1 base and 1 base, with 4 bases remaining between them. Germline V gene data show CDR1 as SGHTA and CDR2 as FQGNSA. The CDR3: CASSLVGNTGELFF. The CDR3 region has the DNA TGTGCCAGCAGCTTAGTAGGGAACACCGGGGAGCTGTTTTTT. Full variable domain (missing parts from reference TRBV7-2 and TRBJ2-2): GAGVSQSPSNKVTEKGKDVELRCDPISGHTALYWYRQSLGQGLEFLIYFQGNSAPDKSGLPSDRFSAERTGGSVSTLTIQRTQQEDSAVYLCASSLVGNTGELFFGEGSRLTVL.

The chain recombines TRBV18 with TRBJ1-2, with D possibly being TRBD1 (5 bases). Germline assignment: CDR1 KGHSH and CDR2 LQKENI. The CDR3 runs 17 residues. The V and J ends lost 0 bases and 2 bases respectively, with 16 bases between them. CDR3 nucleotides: TGTGCCAGCTCACCACCGGTAGGGGAGGTTCAAAACTATGGCTACACCTTC. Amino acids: CASSPPVGEVQNYGYTF. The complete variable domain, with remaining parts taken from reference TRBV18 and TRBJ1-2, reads NAGVMQNPRHLVRRRGQEARLRCSPMKGHSHVYWYRQLPEEGLKFMVYLQKENIIDESGMPKERFSAEFPKEGPSILRIQQVVRGDSAAYFCASSPPVGEVQNYGYTFGSGTRLTVV.

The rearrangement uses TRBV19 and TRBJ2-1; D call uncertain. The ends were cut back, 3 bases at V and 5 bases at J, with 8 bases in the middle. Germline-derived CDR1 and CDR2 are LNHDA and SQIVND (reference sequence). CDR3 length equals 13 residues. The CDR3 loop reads CASSIVRNNEQFF. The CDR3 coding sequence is TGTGCCAGTAGTATCGTCAGGAACAATGAGCAGTTCTTC.

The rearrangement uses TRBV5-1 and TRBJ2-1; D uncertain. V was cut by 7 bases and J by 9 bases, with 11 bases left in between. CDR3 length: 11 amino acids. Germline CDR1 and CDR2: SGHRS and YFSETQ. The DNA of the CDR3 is TGCGCCAGCCAGGATGATAGTGAGCAGTTCTTC. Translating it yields CASQDDSEQFF.